This T cell receptor beta chain originates from a study of cytomegalovirus exposure and HLA in healthy donors. Study-wide points: Despite most TCR sequences being rare, some public TCRs occurred in many donors.

In the PCR, 60 Vbeta and 13 Jbeta primers were used. Sequencing used immunoSEQ multiplex PCR; TCRdb keeps in-frame clones, though not all of them. The sample consists of around 37,000 clones, roughly 82% of them appearing once. Regarding this clone: What it binds is unknown.

CDR1 is LNHNV and CDR2 is YYDKDF in the germline V gene (reference sequence). The CDR3 has 14 amino acids. The J segment lost 13 bases and the V segment lost 3 bases, leaving 11 bases of the junction unmatched. The sequenced sample consisted of PBMCs. The chain recombines TRBV15 with TRBJ2-1, with TRBD1 matching over 8 bases. The sequence was collected from a woman under 30 in good health and CMV-seropositive. The CDR3 protein is CATSRDWTGQGQFF. The CDR3, as DNA: TGTGCCACCAGCAGGGATTGGACCGGACAGGGACAGTTCTTC.